The entry that follows covers one T cell receptor beta chain sequence. This sample is drawn from a study of blood T cell repertoires in COVID-19. The overall study: T cells, B-cell-depleted T cells, or PBMCs provided the cDNA or gDNA that served as material.

Original handling: Amplification from reference gene primers served as the basis for estimated nucleated cell counts. Measured with immunoSEQ multiplex PCR; TCRdb has only the in-frame clones, and not every one. Clone size and the V and J calls come from that table; the DNA yielded D and trimming. The sample records tens of thousands of clones, 91% being singletons. Source material: peripheral blood. This clonotype originated in a human donor in a cohort sampled during active COVID-19.

Here the CDR3 DNA reads TGTGCCAGCAGCTTACTAGGCGGGGGGGCCACAGATACGCAGTATTTT. Translating it yields CASSLLGGGATDTQYF. The genes are TRBV7-2 and TRBJ2-3; 9 positions match TRBD2. From germline, CDR1 is SGHTA and CDR2 FQGNSA. The CDR3 extends over 16 amino acids. Losses at the gene ends were 2 bases for V and 2 bases for J; bases not matched to a gene: 5.